The sample holds many counts of the clone carrying this T cell receptor (beta chain). The data derive from a study of neurological immune-mediated disorders. The germline CDR1 and CDR2 sequences are MDHEN and SYDVKM. This CDR3 has 15 amino acids. The V and J ends lost 2 bases and 6 bases, in that order; junction bases with no gene match: 5. In TCRdb, the 5' RACE reads were re-called with MiXCR into one record per CDR3 protein. The table lists more than 45,000 distinct CDR3 sequences, more than 4% of them singletons. The chain joins TRBV28 to TRBJ2-2; 8 bases align to TRBD1. The sequence derives from a man aged 45-60 years with multiple sclerosis. Material: PBMCs. The chain's CDR3 is CASSLGSQGAGELFF. DNA for the CDR3: TGTGCCAGCAGTTTAGGTTCACAGGGGGCCGGGGAGCTGTTTTTT.